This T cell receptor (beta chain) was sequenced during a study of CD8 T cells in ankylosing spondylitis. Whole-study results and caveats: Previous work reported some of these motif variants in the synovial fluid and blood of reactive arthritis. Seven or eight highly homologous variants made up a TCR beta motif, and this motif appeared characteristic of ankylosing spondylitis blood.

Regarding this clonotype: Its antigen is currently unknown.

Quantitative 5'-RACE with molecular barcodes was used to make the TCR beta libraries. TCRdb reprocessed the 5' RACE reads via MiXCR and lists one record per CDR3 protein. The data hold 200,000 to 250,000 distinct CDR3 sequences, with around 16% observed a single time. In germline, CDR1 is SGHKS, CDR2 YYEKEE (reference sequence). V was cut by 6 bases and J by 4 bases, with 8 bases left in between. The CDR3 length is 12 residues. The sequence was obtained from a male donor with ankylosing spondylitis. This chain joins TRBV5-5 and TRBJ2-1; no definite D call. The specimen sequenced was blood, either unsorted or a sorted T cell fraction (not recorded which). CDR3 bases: TGTGCCAGCACCTCCTTATACAATGAGCAGTTCTTC. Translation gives CASTSLYNEQFF.